This T cell receptor beta chain emerged from a study of cytomegalovirus exposure and HLA in healthy donors. Study conclusions and caveats: Despite most TCR sequences being rare, some public TCRs occurred in many donors.

The donors were members of the validation cohort, which comprised approximately 120 subjects and was separate from the first cohort of 730 or so subjects. Details on this clone: Its antigen remains unknown.

The CDR3 runs to 14 residues. Germline V gene sequence: CDR1 LNHDA, CDR2 SQIVND (reference sequence). Deletions cut 4 bases from V and 4 bases from J, with 11 bases between. The repertoire was sequenced with immunoSEQ multiplex PCR; TCRdb's copy has only in-frame clones and lacks some. Seen here are some 150,000 clones, more than 75% observed once, and the top ten hold approximately 3%. Sequenced: PBMCs. The TCR was taken from a man aged 18 to 29 in good health and CMV-seronegative. This chain uses TRBV19 with TRBJ2-1, with D perhaps matching TRBD1 (6 bases). The CDR3 spells CASSNRDTYNEQFF. DNA for the CDR3: TGTGCCAGTAGTAACCGGGACACATACAATGAGCAGTTCTTC.